This is a list of T cell receptor beta chains from one sample in a study of cytomegalovirus exposure and HLA in healthy donors. Sequencing was performed with immunoSEQ multiplex PCR; in TCRdb, only in-frame clones are kept and a portion is missing. This table holds 220,000 or so clones, roughly 83% found once. The material sequenced was PBMCs. These receptors all stem from a woman in her late teens or twenties in good health and CMV-seronegative. Each CDR3 is given with its conserved first and last residue. The order of the fields is D gene, clone size, V gene, J gene, CDR3 DNA, CDR3 protein. The D gene is left open where the match is weak. Clone size is given for some rows only: seen once, a few or many times, or a class if the clone is expanded.

TRBD1,.,TRBV13,TRBJ1-2,TGTGCCAGCAGCATGAAGGGGGCGCGGGACTATGGCTACACCTTC,CASSMKGARDYGYTF
TRBD2,.,TRBV2,TRBJ2-1,TGTGCCAGCAGTGGACTAGCGGGAGACACCTACAATGAGCAGTTCTTC,CASSGLAGDTYNEQFF
.,.,TRBV6-6,TRBJ1-1,TGTGCCAGCAGTTACTCGATAGCCAACACTGAAGCTTTCTTT,CASSYSIANTEAFF
.,.,TRBV6-1,TRBJ1-2,TGTGCCAGCAGGAGGTTGGGTACTAACTATGGCTACACCTTC,CASRRLGTNYGYTF
.,.,TRBV18,TRBJ1-1,TGTGCCAGCTCACTTGGGGGCAGCCTGAACACTGAAGCTTTCTTT,CASSLGGSLNTEAFF
.,.,TRBV19,TRBJ1-5,TGTGCCAGTAGTATAGTCAGGAATCAGCCCCAGCATTTT,CASSIVRNQPQHF
.,.,TRBV5-4,TRBJ1-1,TGTGCCAGCAGCTTGGACGGAGTGTCCAGGACGTACACTGAAGCTTTCTTT,CASSLDGVSRTYTEAFF
.,.,TRBV18,TRBJ2-7,TGTGCCAGCTCATACAACACAGGGAGGGTCGAGCAGTACTTC,CASSYNTGRVEQYF
.,.,TRBV7-3,TRBJ2-3,TGTGCCAGCAGCTCCACCTCCGTCACAGATACGCAGTATTTT,CASSSTSVTDTQYF
.,once,TRBV28,TRBJ1-2,TGTGCCAGCAGTTTATTGGCAGGACTCGGCTACACCTTC,CASSLLAGLGYTF
TRBD1,.,TRBV9,TRBJ2-2,TGTGCCAGCAGCGGGCAGGGGGCAGGCGGGGAGCTGTTTTTT,CASSGQGAGGELFF
.,.,TRBV28,TRBJ1-2,TGTGCCAGCAGTTTCGGGGTCTATGGCTACACCTTC,CASSFGVYGYTF
.,few,TRBV7-6,TRBJ2-5,TGTGCCAGCAGCTTAGGGCGGTTTCAAGAGACCCAGTACTTC,CASSLGRFQETQYF
.,.,TRBV2,TRBJ2-2,TGTGCCAGCAGTCAAGGGGGGGGGCCACGGTCACCCGGGGAGCTGTTTTTT,CASSQGGGPRSPGELFF
TRBD2,.,TRBV7-6,TRBJ2-7,TGTGCCAGCCCCAGACTAGCGCGGTACGAGCAGTACTTC,CASPRLARYEQYF
.,.,TRBV5-6,TRBJ2-7,TGTGCCAGCAGCTTTCTGACGCTGACCTACGAGCAGTACTTC,CASSFLTLTYEQYF
TRBD2,.,TRBV9,TRBJ2-6,TGTGCCAGCAGCGTAGGGCTAGCGGGAGGGCCTGGGGCCAACGTCCTGACTTTC,CASSVGLAGGPGANVLTF
.,.,TRBV15,TRBJ1-4,TGTGCCACCAGCAGAGACGTTGAAAAACTGTTTTTT,CATSRDVEKLFF
TRBD1,.,TRBV28,TRBJ1-3,TGTGCCAGCAGCCTCCAGGGGGCGAGATCTGGAAACACCATATATTTT,CASSLQGARSGNTIYF
.,.,TRBV29-1,TRBJ1-1,TGCAGCGTTCAAGGACACCCGAACACTGAAGCTTTCTTT,CSVQGHPNTEAFF